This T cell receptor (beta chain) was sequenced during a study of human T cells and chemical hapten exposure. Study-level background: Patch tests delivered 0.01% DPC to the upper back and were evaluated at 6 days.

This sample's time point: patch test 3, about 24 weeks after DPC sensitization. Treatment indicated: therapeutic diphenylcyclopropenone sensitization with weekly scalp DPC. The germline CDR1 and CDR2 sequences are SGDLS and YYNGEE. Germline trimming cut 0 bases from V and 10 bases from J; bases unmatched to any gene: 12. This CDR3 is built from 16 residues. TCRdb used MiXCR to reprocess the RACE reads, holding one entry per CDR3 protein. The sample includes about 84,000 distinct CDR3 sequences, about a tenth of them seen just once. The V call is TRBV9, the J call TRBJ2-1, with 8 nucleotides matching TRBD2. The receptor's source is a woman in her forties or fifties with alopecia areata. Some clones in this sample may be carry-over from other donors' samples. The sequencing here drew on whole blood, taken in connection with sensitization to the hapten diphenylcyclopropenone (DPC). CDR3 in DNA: TGTGCCAGCAGCGTAGCTCCTGCGGCGGGAGGTCTCGAGCAGTTCTTC. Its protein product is CASSVAPAAGGLEQFF.